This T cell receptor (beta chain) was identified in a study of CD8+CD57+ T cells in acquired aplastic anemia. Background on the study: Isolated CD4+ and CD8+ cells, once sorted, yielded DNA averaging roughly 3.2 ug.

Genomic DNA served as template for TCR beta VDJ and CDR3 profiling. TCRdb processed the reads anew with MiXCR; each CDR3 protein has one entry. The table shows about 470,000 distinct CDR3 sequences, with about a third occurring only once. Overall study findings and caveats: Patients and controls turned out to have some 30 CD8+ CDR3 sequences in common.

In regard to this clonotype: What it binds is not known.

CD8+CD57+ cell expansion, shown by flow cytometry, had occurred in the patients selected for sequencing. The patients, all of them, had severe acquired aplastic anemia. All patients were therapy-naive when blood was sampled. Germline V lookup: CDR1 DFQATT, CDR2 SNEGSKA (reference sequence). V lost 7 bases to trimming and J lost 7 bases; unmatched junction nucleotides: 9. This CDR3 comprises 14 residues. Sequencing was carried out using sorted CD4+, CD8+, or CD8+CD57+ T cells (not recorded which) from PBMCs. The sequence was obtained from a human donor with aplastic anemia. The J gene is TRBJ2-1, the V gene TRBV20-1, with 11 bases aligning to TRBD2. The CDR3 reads CSVLSTSGKNEQFF. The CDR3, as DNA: TGCAGTGTTCTATCGACTAGCGGGAAAAATGAGCAGTTCTTC.